The 3 T cell receptor beta chains in this list originate from one sample, sequenced in a study of cytotoxic CD8 clonotypes in ibrutinib-treated CLL (dated by TCRdb to about 2021). The library was made by the immunoSEQ multiplex PCR assay. TCRdb stores this immuneACCESS table with in-frame sequences only. Part of the clones is absent; in the studies checked, under half of the shortfall reflects unresolved V genes, and no reason is known for the rest. A total of under 30,000 clones appear in this sample, about 76% of them only once. The ten largest clones capture 51% of the sample. The sequenced sample was PBMCs, obtained after 36 months of ibrutinib treatment. These receptors came from a human donor with chronic lymphocytic leukemia.

The gene calls are TRBV27 and TRBJ1-1, with 7 bases fitting TRBD1. Germline V CDR1 and CDR2: MNHEY, SMNVEV (reference sequence). This CDR3 comprises 16 residues. The V and J ends lost 3 bases and 0 bases, in that order; junction bases with no gene match: 7. This CDR3 reads CASSLWARGLNTEAFF. CDR3 DNA sequence: TGTGCCAGCAGTTTGTGGGCCAGGGGGTTGAACACTGAAGCTTTCTTT.

CDR3 nucleotide sequence: TGTGCCAGCAGTCTCCGAGACGGAACCTACGAGCAGTACTTC. Translating gives CASSLRDGTYEQYF. This chain connects TRBV27 to TRBJ2-7; no clear D gene. The CDR3 is made up of 14 amino acids. Per the germline V gene, CDR1 is MNHEY and CDR2 is SMNVEV (reference sequence). The V end was cut by 5 bases, the J end by 2 bases, with 13 bases between.

This clone was recorded many times. This chain uses TRBV11-2 with TRBJ1-5; TRBD1 is a possible D gene (5 bases). The CDR3 is 13 residues long. Trimming stripped 8 bases from V and 4 bases from J, with 12 bases between. CDR1 SGHAT and CDR2 FQNNGV come from the germline V gene. The CDR3 region is CASGGGPNQPQHF. The CDR3 DNA reads TGTGCCAGCGGGGGAGGGCCTAATCAGCCCCAGCATTTT. Together with reference TRBV11-2 and TRBJ1-5, the CDR3 gives the full variable domain: EAGVAQSPRYKIIEKRQSVAFWCNPISGHATLYWYQQILGQGPKLLIQFQNNGVVDDSQLPKDRFSAERLKGVDSTLKIQPAKLEDSAVYLCASGGGPNQPQHFGDGTRLSIL.